Sequencing of this TCR beta chain was carried out in a study of OX40 agonist ivuxolimab in advanced cancers. Background on the study: Partial responses were observed in three patients, of whom one had hepatocellular carcinoma and two had cutaneous melanoma. Study outcomes and limitations: The study observed clonal expansion of CD4+ and CD8+ blood T cells by week 6 at 0.1 to 3.0 mg/kg.

As to this clone: Its antigen is still unknown.

The method was immunoSEQ multiplex PCR; TCRdb's version includes in-frame clones alone and lacks a portion of them. The table records fewer than 85,000 clones, over 75% of them present only once. Germline lookup yields CDR1 SGHTA and CDR2 FQGNSA. Trimming took 0 bases from V and 4 from J; bases not matched to a gene: 1. There are 15 residues in the CDR3. This material consisted of CD4+ or CD8+ T cells sorted from blood, taken in a trial of the OX40 agonist ivuxolimab. This chain joins TRBV7-2 and TRBJ1-1; TRBD1 agrees at 11 bases. The sequence came from an adult with an advanced solid tumor such as melanoma, head and neck, liver or kidney cancer. The CDR3 nucleotides are TGTGCCAGCAGCTTAGCGGGGACAGGGGGCACTGAAGCTTTCTTT. Translated, it gives CASSLAGTGGTEAFF.